The clone carrying this T cell receptor (beta chain) was detected only a few times. Its antigen is still unknown. Produced via immunoSEQ multiplex PCR; TCRdb's table is partial and in-frame only. The sample holds 110,000 or so clones, about 90% seen once. V was shortened by 8 bases and J by 1 base, with 11 bases between the two germline ends. The CDR3 runs to 14 residues. The germline V gene has CDR1 KGHSH and CDR2 LQKENI. This specimen belongs to a study of T cell responses to AZD1222 COVID-19 vaccine. Study-wide findings and caveats: Compared with day 0, the breadth and depth of the Spike-specific TCR repertoire rose significantly after two doses of AZD1222. Clonal diversity may have been underestimated in mostly white British donors.

The sequenced sample was peripheral blood, obtained on day 0 of AZD1222 vaccination. The source of this sequence is an adult in good health. This chain uses TRBV18 with TRBJ2-2, with D unresolved. The CDR3 bases are TGTGCCAGCCAAGCCGGGCTGAACACCGGGGAGCTGTTTTTT. Residues: CASQAGLNTGELFF.